These 22 T cell receptor beta chains originate from one sample sequenced in a study of regulatory T cells in long-lasting Graves disease. The time point: persistent/refractory GD, antithyroid drugs over 5 years with positive TRAb. The TCR library used RNA extracted from PBMCs. CDR3 regions were amplified by Arm-PCR using iRepertoire HTBI primers to build TCR beta libraries. TCRdb reprocessed the multiplex PCR reads via MiXCR and lists one record per CDR3 protein. The table has hundreds of thousands of distinct CDR3 sequences, under 25% seen once. The material was peripheral blood mononuclear cells (PBMCs), obtained when the disease was refractory, from a patient treated with antithyroid drugs. These receptors were taken from a female donor with Graves disease.

This chain uses TRBV11-2 with TRBJ2-5; 7 bases align to TRBD2. With 3 bases clipped from V and 5 bases from J, the junction kept 18 bases outside the gene matches. CDR3 length: 18 amino acids. CDR1 SGHAT and CDR2 FQNNGV come from the germline V gene. CDR3 protein: CASSFGRQGGWKKETQYF. CDR3 sequence (DNA): TGTGCCAGCAGCTTTGGTCGTCAGGGAGGGTGGAAAAAGGAGACCCAGTACTTC.

This clonotype was seen a handful of times. The V gene is TRBV29-1, the J gene TRBJ2-1, with 8 bases matching TRBD2. This CDR3 region has 13 residues. Germline V lookup: CDR1 SQVTM, CDR2 ANQGSEA. After removal of 6 bases from V and 9 bases from J, the junction contained 10 bases not matched to a gene. The CDR3 bases are TGCAGCGTGATGACAGTCCGGGGGGGTGAGCAGTTCTTC. Translating it yields CSVMTVRGGEQFF.

The V call is TRBV15, the J call TRBJ1-4; 8 bases align to TRBD1. CDR3 size: 16 residues. Trimming at V came to 1 base and at J to 0 bases, leaving 1 base not matched to a gene. Germline CDR1 reads LNHNV; CDR2 reads YYDKDF (reference sequence). The CDR3 spells CATSRVQGATNEKLFF. The CDR3 region has the DNA TGTGCCACCAGCAGAGTACAGGGGGCAACTAATGAAAAACTGTTTTTT.

This clonotype was picked up many times. V usage is TRBV6-1 and J usage is TRBJ1-3; D call uncertain. Germline values: CDR1 MNHNS, CDR2 SASEGT. The V end lost 1 base, the J end lost 0 bases, and 4 bases lay between the germline ends. This CDR3 contains 14 residues. The DNA of the CDR3 is TGTGCCAGCAGTGAAGGGGACTCTGGAAACACCATATATTTT. It is translated as CASSEGDSGNTIYF.

The chain employs TRBV29-1 and TRBJ1-2, with TRBD1 matching 7 bases. Germline CDR1 and CDR2: SQVTM and ANQGSEA. This CDR3 contains 13 residues. J gave up 8 bases and V 6 bases, and 12 bases lay outside the gene matches. The DNA for the CDR3 is TGCAGCGTCGCAGGGGGAAACGATGGAGGCTACACCTTC. Translated: CSVAGGNDGGYTF.

This clonotype appeared many times. The chain has TRBV28 and TRBJ1-2; TRBD1 aligns across 7 bases. The CDR3 covers 15 residues. The V gene end was trimmed by 8 bases and the J gene end by 2 bases; junction bases not matched to a gene: 11. The germline V gene encodes CDR1 MDHEN and CDR2 SYDVKM. CDR3 residues: CASFPGQALNYGYTF. The CDR3 DNA sequence: TGTGCCAGCTTTCCCGGACAGGCTCTGAACTATGGCTACACCTTC.

This clonotype was observed at least ten times. CDR3: CASSHGTGSYEQYF. DNA for the CDR3: TGTGCCAGCAGTCACGGGACTGGCTCCTACGAGCAGTACTTC. The chain employs TRBV28 and TRBJ2-7; the D gene is possibly TRBD2 (6 bases). The CDR3 spans 14 residues. Trimming took off 5 bases at V and 0 bases at J, with 11 bases between the two ends. From germline, CDR1 is MDHEN and CDR2 SYDVKM.

The table lists this clonotype with a few counts. The rearrangement joins TRBV13 to TRBJ2-2; 7 nucleotides align to TRBD1. CDR3 length: 15 amino acids. CDR1 and CDR2 (germline): PRHDT, FYEKMQ (reference sequence). J was trimmed by 6 bases and V by 5 bases; bases with no gene match: 9. The CDR3 DNA reads as TGTGCCAGCAGCCCAGGGACAGCTCTCGCCGGGGAGCTGTTTTTT. Its translation: CASSPGTALAGELFF.

This sequence joins TRBV29-1 and TRBJ2-1, with TRBD2 matching 10 bases. The J segment lost 6 bases and the V segment lost 7 bases, leaving 9 bases of the junction unmatched. Germline CDR1 reads SQVTM; CDR2 reads ANQGSEA. This CDR3 is 14 amino acids long. The chain's CDR3 is CSAQPSGSGNEQFF. DNA of the CDR3: TGCAGCGCTCAGCCTAGCGGGAGTGGCAATGAGCAGTTCTTC.

In this sample, this clonotype turned up a few times. V usage is TRBV10-1 and J usage is TRBJ2-2; perhaps TRBD1 as D (5 bases). This CDR3 is 15 amino acids long. Germline CDR1 reads WNHNN; CDR2 reads SYGVQD (reference sequence). Trimming pared 5 bases from V and 3 bases from J, leaving 13 bases between. The CDR3 coding sequence is TGCGCCAGCAGTAATATCAGGGAAGACACCGGGGAGCTGTTTTTT. Translated: CASSNIREDTGELFF.

This clonotype was counted at least ten times. This rearrangement joins TRBV24-1 to TRBJ1-2; D is unclear. The CDR3 has 16 residues. Per germline, CDR1 KGHDR and CDR2 SFDVKD. Deletions cut 4 bases from V and 4 bases from J, with 18 bases between. CDR3 amino acids: CATSDNDWGRIYGYTF. The CDR3 DNA reads TGTGCCACCAGTGACAACGATTGGGGAAGGATCTATGGCTACACCTTC.

There are a few counts of this clonotype. The chain joins TRBV14 to TRBJ2-5; a weak D match, TRBD2 (6 bases). CDR1 and CDR2 (germline): SGHDN, FVKESK. This CDR3 contains 15 residues. V shed 3 bases and J shed 2 bases, with 13 bases lying between them. The CDR3 DNA reads as TGTGCCAGCAGCCAGGGACTCCTACTTCAAGAGACCCAGTACTTC. Translated: CASSQGLLLQETQYF.

In nucleotides, the CDR3 is TGTGCCAGCAGCCAACTGCTAGCGGGAAGGTACGAGCAGTACTTC. This codes for CASSQLLAGRYEQYF. This chain uses TRBV4-2 with TRBJ2-7, with 9 bases lining up with TRBD2. The V segment lost 2 bases and the J segment 4 bases; nucleotides outside the gene matches: 6. The CDR3 runs to 15 residues. Looked up from germline, CDR1 is LGHNA and CDR2 is YNFKEQ.

This clonotype was seen many times. The CDR3 is CASSGASSYEQYF. In nucleotides, the CDR3 is TGTGCCAGCAGCGGAGCCAGCTCCTACGAGCAGTACTTC. The chain joins TRBV11-3 to TRBJ2-7, with D uncertain. The CDR3 is made up of 13 amino acids. The V end lost 5 bases, the J end lost 0 bases, and 8 bases lay between the germline ends. Germline assignment: CDR1 SGHNT and CDR2 YENEEA.

The V and J genes are TRBV19 and TRBJ2-7; 14 bases are shared with TRBD2. Germline trimming cut 3 bases from V and 3 bases from J; bases unmatched to any gene: 7. In germline, CDR1 is LNHDA, CDR2 SQIVND (reference sequence). This CDR3 comprises 17 residues. The CDR3 is CASSMVGLAGGLYEQYF. Here the CDR3 DNA reads TGTGCCAGTAGTATGGTCGGACTAGCGGGAGGCCTCTACGAGCAGTACTTC. The whole variable domain, remainder taken from reference TRBV19 and TRBJ2-7, is DGGITQSPKYLFRKEGQNVTLSCEQNLNHDAMYWYRQDPGQGLRLIYYSQIVNDFQKGDIAEGYSVSREKKESFPLTVTSAQKNPTAFYLCASSMVGLAGGLYEQYFGPGTRLTVT.

This chain links TRBV30 with TRBJ2-6; D ambiguous. Trimming removed 3 bases at V and 0 bases at J, with 6 bases between. This CDR3 has 14 residues. CDR1 GTSNPN and CDR2 SVGIG come from the germline V gene (reference sequence). CDR3 residues: CAWSRSSGANVLTF. The CDR3 nucleotides read TGTGCCTGGAGCCGCAGCTCTGGGGCCAACGTCCTGACTTTC.

In this sample, this clonotype turned up many times. The chain has TRBV10-3 and TRBJ1-1; D is undetermined. The V gene lost 3 bases and the J gene lost 0 bases, with 11 bases spanning the gap. Germline CDR1 and CDR2: ENHRY and SYGVKD. This CDR3 has 15 residues. Here the CDR3 reads CAISDDKGMNTEAFF. CDR3 sequence (DNA): TGTGCCATCAGTGATGACAAGGGAATGAACACTGAAGCTTTCTTT.

The chain joins TRBV5-5 to TRBJ1-2, with 11 bases that match TRBD1. V gave up 3 bases and J gave up 7 bases; unmatched junction bases: 5. CDR3 size: 14 residues. In germline, CDR1 is SGHKS, CDR2 YYEKEE (reference sequence). The CDR3 region is CASSSGQGDLGYTF. CDR3 bases: TGTGCCAGCAGCTCGGGACAGGGGGATCTTGGCTACACCTTC.

This clonotype was seen more than once but under ten times. The chain has TRBV10-3 and TRBJ1-5, with D tentatively TRBD1 (5 bases). With 4 bases removed from V and 0 bases from J, the gap between germline ends came to 10 bases. Germline V CDR1 and CDR2: ENHRY, SYGVKD. The CDR3 extends over 15 amino acids. CDR3 protein: CAISATVYSNQPQHF. The CDR3 DNA reads as TGTGCCATCAGTGCGACAGTGTATAGCAATCAGCCCCAGCATTTT.

This clonotype was seen just once. The rearrangement joins TRBV14 to TRBJ2-2; weak D call: TRBD1 (5 bases). Germline CDR1 and CDR2: SGHDN and FVKESK. Trimming removed 2 bases at V and 1 base at J, with 8 bases between. The CDR3 runs 15 residues. CDR3 loop: CASSQRQGNTGELFF. CDR3 bases: TGTGCCAGCAGCCAAAGGCAGGGGAACACCGGGGAGCTGTTTTTT.

J is TRBJ2-1 and V is TRBV9, with 11 bases fitting TRBD2. Germline V gene data show CDR1 as SGDLS and CDR2 as YYNGEE. V lost 2 bases and J lost 14; bases outside the gene matches: 9. The CDR3 sequence is 14 residues long. The CDR3 region has the DNA TGTGCCAGCAGCGTCAGTAGCGGGAGGGCCGAGGAGTTCTTC. Translating it yields CASSVSSGRAEEFF.

This clonotype has just a few counts. The chain uses TRBV3-1 and TRBJ2-5, with 8 bases that match TRBD2. The J call may be faulty, since TRBJ2-1 better matches the DNA end. The length of the CDR3 is 12 residues. Germline CDR1 is LGHDT and CDR2 is YNNKEL (reference sequence). CDR3 nucleotides: TGTGCCAGCAGCCAAAAAGCGGGAGCCCAGTTCTTC. Protein sequence: CASSQKAGAQFF.